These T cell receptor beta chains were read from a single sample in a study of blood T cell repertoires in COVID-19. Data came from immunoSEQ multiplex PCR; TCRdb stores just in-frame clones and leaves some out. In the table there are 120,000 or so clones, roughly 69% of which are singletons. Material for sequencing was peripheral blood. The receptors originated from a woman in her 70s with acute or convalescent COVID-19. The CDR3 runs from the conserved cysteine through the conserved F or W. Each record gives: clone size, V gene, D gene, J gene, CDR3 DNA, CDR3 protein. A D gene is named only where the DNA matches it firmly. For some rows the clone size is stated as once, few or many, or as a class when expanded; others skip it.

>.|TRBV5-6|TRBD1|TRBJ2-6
TGTGCCAGCAGCTCTCCGGGACAGGGTTTTGGGGCCAACGTCCTGACTTTC
CASSSPGQGFGANVLTF
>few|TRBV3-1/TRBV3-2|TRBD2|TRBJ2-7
TGTGCCAGCAGCTGGGGACTAGCGGGAGACTCCTCCTACGAGCAGTACTTC
CASSWGLAGDSSYEQYF
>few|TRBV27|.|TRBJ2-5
TGTGCCAGCAGGGGGGCTGACCAAGAGACCCAGTACTTC
CASRGADQETQYF
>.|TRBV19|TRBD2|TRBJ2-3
TGTGCCAGTAGTATGACCTCAGCGGGAGTTAGCACAGATACGCAGTATTTT
CASSMTSAGVSTDTQYF
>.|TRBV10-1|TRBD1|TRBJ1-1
TGCGCCAGCAGTCCCCTTTGGACAGGGGGGACCACTGAAGCTTTCTTT
CASSPLWTGGTTEAFF
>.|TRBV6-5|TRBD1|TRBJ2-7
TGTGCCAGCAGTTACAGGACAGGGTTCGAGCAGTACTTC
CASSYRTGFEQYF
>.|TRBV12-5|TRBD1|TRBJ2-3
TGTGCTAGTGCCGCGGACAGGGGGTGGGTAACAGATACGCAGTATTTT
CASAADRGWVTDTQYF
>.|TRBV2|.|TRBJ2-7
TGTGCCAGCACCATTCGGGAGGGGGCGGGAGAGCAGTACTTC
CASTIREGAGEQYF
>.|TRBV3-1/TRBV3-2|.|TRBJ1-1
TGTGCCAGCAGCCAATATTTTGAAGCTTTCTTT
CASSQYFEAFF
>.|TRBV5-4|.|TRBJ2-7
TGTGCCAGCAGCCCGGGGGAAACCTACGAGCAGTACTTC
CASSPGETYEQYF
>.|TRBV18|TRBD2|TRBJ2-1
TGTGCCAGCTCAGGGACTAGCGGGAGTACCAATGAGCAGTTCTTC
CASSGTSGSTNEQFF
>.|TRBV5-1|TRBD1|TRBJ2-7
TGCGCCAGCAGCTTGGGACAGGGCGGATACGAGCAGTACTTC
CASSLGQGGYEQYF
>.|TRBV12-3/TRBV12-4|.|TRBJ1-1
TGTGCCAGCAGTTTAGCCCCCGAGGCTGAAGCTTTCTTT
CASSLAPEAEAFF